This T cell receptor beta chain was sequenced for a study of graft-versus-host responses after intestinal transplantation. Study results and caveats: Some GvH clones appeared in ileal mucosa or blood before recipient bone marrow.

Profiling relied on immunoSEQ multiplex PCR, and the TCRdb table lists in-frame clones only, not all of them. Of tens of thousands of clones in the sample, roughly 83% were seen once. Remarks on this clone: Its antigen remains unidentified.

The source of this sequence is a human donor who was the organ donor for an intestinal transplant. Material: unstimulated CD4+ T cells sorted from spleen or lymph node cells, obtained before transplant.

CDR3 nucleotides: TGTGCCAGCAGCTTGTATACAGGGGGGAGAGGGGAGCTGTTTTTT. Translated, it gives CASSLYTGGRGELFF. This chain links TRBV5-7 with TRBJ2-2; TRBD1 aligns across 8 bases. TRBV5-7 is an ORF, with its function uncertain. J lost 8 bases, V lost 1 base, and 7 bases had no gene match. The CDR3 has 15 amino acids.